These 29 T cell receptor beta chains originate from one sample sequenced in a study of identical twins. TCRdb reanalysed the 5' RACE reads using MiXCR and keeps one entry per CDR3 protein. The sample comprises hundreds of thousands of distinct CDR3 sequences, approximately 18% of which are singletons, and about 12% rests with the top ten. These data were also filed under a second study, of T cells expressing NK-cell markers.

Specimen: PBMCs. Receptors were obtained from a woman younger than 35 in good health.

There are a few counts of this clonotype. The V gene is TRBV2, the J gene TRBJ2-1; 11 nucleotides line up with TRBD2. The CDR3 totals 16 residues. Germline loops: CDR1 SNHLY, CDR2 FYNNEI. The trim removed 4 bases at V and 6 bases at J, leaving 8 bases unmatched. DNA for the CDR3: TGTGCCAGCAGTGGGTCACTAGCGGGAGTCCTCAATGAGCAGTTCTTC. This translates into CASSGSLAGVLNEQFF. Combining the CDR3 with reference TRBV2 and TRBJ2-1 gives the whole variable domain EPEVTQTPSHQVTQMGQEVILRCVPISNHLYFYWYRQILGQKVEFLVSFYNNEISEKSEIFDDQFSVERPDGSNFTLKIRSTKLEDSAMYFCASSGSLAGVLNEQFFGPGTRLTVL.

In DNA, the CDR3 is TGCAGTGCGAGACCCTATGTGCCTTACAATGAGCAGTTCTTC. It translates to CSARPYVPYNEQFF. The chain has TRBV20-1 and TRBJ2-1, with no clear D. The germline V and J ends were trimmed by 6 bases and 4 bases, with 16 bases remaining between them. This CDR3 spans 14 amino acids. CDR1 DFQATT and CDR2 SNEGSKA come from the germline V gene (reference sequence).

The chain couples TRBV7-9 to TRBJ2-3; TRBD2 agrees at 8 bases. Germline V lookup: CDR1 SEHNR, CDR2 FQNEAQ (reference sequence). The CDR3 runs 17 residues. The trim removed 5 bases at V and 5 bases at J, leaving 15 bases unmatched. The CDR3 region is CASSPRWTSLKGDTQYF. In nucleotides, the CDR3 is TGTGCCAGCAGCCCTCGCTGGACTAGCCTAAAAGGAGATACGCAGTATTTT.

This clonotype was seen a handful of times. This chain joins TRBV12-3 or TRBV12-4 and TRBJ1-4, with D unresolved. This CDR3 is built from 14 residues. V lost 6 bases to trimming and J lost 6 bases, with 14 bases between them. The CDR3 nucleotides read TGTGCCAGCAGCCGACGGTTCGGGGATGAAAAACTGTTTTTT. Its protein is CASSRRFGDEKLFF.

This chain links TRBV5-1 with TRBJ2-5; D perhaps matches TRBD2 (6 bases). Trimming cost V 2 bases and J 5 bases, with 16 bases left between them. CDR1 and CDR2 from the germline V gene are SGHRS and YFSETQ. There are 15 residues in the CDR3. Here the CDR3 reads CASSLGSGSPETQYF. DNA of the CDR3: TGCGCCAGCAGCTTAGGTAGCGGATCGCCGGAGACCCAGTACTTC.

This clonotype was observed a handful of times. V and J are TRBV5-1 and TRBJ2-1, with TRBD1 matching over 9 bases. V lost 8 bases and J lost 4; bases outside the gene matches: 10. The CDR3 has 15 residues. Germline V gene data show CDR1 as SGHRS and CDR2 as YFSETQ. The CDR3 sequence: CASQTGGNRYNEQFF. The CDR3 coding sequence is TGCGCCAGTCAGACAGGGGGGAATCGATACAATGAGCAGTTCTTC.

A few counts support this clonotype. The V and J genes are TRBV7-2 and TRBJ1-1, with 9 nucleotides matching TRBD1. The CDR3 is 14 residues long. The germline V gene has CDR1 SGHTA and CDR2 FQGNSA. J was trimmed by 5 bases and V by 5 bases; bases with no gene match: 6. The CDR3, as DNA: TGTGCCAGCAGCCAACAGGGGGCTGGGACTGAAGCTTTCTTT. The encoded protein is CASSQQGAGTEAFF.

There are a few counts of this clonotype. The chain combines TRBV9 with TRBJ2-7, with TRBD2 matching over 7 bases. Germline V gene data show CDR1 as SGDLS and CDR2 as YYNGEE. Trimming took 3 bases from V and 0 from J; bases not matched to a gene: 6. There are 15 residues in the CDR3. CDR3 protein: CASSATGLSSYEQYF. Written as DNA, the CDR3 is TGTGCCAGCAGCGCAACGGGACTAAGCTCCTACGAGCAGTACTTC.

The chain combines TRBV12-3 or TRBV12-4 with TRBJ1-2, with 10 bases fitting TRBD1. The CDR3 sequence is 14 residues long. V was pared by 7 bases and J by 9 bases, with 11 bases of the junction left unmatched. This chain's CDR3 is CASTGDRGRKSYTF. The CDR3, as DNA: TGTGCCAGCACAGGGGACAGGGGAAGAAAGAGCTACACCTTC.

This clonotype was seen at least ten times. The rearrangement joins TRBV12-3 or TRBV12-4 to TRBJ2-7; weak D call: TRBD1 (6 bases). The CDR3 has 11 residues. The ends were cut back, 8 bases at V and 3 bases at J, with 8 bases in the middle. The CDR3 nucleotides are TGTGCCAGCCGAGGGGGCTACGAGCAGTACTTC. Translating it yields CASRGGYEQYF.

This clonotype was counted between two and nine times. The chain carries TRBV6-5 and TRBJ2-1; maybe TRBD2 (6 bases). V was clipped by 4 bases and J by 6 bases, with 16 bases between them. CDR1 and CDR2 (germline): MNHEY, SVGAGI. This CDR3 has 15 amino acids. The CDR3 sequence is CASSSVGGMSNEQFF. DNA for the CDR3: TGTGCCAGCAGTTCGGTGGGGGGAATGAGCAATGAGCAGTTCTTC.

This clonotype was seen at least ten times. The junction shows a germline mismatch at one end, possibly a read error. The CDR3, as DNA: TGCGCCAGCAGCTTGAACCGAGATACGCAGTATTTT. It yields the protein CASSLNRDTQYF. The J gene is TRBJ2-3, the V gene TRBV7-3; D gene uncertain. The CDR3 runs to 12 residues. CDR1 SGHTA and CDR2 FQGTGA come from the germline V gene.

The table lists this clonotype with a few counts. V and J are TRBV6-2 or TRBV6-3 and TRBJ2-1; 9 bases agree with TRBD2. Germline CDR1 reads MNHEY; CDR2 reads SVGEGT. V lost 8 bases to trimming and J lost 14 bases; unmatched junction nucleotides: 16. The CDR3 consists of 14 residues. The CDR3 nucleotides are TGTGCCAGCTCAAACGGGGCTAGCGGGAAATCAAAGTTCTTC. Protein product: CASSNGASGKSKFF.

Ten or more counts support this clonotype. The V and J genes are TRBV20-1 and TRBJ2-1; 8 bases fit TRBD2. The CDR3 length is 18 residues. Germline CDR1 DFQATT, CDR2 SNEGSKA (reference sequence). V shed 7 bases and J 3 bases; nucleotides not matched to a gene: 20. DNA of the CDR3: TGCAGTGTACCAACACGGGAGGGCCGCTTTTTGGGCTACAATGAGCAGTTCTTC. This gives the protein CSVPTREGRFLGYNEQFF.

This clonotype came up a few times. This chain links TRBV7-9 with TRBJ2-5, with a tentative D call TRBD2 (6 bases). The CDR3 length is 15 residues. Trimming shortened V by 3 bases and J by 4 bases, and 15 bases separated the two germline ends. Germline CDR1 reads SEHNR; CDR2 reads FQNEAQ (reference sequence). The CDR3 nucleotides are TGTGCCAGCAGCTTCGAAACAGCCGGGAGAGAGACCCAGTACTTC. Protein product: CASSFETAGRETQYF.

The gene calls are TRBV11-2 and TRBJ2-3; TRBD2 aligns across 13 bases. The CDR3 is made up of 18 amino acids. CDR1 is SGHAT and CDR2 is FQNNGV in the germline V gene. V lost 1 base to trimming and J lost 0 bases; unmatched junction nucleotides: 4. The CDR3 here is CASSLVGLAGPSTDTQYF. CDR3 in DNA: TGTGCCAGCAGCTTAGTGGGACTAGCGGGGCCGAGCACAGATACGCAGTATTTT.

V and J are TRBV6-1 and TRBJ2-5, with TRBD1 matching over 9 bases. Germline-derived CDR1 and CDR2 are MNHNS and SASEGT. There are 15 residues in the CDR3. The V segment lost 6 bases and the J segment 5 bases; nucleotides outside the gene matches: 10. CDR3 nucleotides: TGTGCCAGCAGAAAACAGGGGGCGCTTGGGGAGACCCAGTACTTC. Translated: CASRKQGALGETQYF.

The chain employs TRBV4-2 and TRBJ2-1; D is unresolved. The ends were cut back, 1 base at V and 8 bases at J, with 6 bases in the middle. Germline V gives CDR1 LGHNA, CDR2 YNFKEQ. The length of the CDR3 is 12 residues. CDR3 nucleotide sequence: TGTGCCAGCAGCCAAGTGGGGTATGAGCAGTTCTTC. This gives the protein CASSQVGYEQFF.

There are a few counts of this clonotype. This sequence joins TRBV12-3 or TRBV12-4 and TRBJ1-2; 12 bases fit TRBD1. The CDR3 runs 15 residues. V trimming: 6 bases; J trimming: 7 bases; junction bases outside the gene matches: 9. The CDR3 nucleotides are TGTGCCAGCAGGGGACAGGGGGCGGGAGGTCGTGGCTACACCTTC. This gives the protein CASRGQGAGGRGYTF.

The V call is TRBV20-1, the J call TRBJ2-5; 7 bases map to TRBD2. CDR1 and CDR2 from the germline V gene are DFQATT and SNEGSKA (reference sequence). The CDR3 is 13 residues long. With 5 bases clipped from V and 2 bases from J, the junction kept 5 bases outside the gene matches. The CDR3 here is CSAQTAGQETQYF. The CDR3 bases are TGCAGTGCTCAGACAGCGGGACAAGAGACCCAGTACTTC.

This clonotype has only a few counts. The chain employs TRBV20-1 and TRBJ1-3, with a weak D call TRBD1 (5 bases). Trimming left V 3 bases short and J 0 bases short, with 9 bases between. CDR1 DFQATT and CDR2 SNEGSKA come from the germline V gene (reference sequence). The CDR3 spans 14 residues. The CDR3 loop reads CSARQGSSGNTIYF. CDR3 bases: TGCAGTGCTAGGCAGGGATCCTCTGGAAACACCATATATTTT.

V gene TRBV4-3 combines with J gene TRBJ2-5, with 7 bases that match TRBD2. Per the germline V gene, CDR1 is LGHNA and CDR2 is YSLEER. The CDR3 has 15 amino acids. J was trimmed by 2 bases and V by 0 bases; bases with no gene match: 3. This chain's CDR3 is CASSQELAIQETQYF. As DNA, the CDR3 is TGCGCCAGCAGCCAAGAACTAGCGATACAAGAGACCCAGTACTTC.

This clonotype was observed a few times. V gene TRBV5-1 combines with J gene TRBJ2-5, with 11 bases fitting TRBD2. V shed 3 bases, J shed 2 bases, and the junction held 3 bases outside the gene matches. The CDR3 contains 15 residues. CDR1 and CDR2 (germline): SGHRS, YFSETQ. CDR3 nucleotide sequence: TGCGCCAGCAGCTGGGTAGCGGGGGGGCAAGAGACCCAGTACTTC. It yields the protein CASSWVAGGQETQYF. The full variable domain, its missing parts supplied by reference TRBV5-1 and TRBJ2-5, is KAGVTQTPRYLIKTRGQQVTLSCSPISGHRSVSWYQQTPGQGLQFLFEYFSETQRNKGNFPGRFSGRQFSNSRSEMNVSTLELGDSALYLCASSWVAGGQETQYFGPGTRLLVL.

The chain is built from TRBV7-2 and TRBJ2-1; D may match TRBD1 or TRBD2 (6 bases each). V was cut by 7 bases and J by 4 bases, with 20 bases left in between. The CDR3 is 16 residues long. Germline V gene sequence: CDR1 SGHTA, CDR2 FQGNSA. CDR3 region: CASIPHRGAGYNEQFF. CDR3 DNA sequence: TGTGCCAGCATCCCCCATAGGGGGGCGGGTTACAATGAGCAGTTCTTC.

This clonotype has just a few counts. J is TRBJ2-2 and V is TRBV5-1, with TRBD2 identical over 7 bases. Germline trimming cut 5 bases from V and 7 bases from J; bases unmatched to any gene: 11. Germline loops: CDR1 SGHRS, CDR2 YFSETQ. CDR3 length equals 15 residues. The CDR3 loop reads CASRLLWREIGELFF. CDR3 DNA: TGCGCCAGCAGACTCCTCTGGCGGGAGATCGGGGAGCTGTTTTTT.

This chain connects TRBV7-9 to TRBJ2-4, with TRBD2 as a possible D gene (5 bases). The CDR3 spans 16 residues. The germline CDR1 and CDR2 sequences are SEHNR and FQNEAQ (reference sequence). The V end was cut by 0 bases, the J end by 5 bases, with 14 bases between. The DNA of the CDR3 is TGTGCCAGCAGCTTAGCGCGGGCTACCACGGAAAACATTCAGTACTTC. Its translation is CASSLARATTENIQYF.

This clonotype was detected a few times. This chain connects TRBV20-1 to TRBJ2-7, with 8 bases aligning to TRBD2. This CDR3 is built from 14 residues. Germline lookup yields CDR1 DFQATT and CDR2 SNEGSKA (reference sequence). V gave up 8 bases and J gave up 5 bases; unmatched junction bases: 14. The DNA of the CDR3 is TGCAGTACGGTGGGGGCGGGGGGTTCCGACGAGCAGTACTTC. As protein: CSTVGAGGSDEQYF.

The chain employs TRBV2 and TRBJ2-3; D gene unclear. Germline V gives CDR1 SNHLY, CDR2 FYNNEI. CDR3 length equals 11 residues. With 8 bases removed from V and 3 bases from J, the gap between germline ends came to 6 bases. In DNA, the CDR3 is TGTGCCAGCGACTTAACAGATACGCAGTATTTT. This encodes CASDLTDTQYF.

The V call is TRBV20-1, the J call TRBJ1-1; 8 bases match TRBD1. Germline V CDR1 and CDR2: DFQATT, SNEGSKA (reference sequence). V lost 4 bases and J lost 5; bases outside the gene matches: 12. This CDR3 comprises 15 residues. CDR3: CSATFRTGRGTEAFF. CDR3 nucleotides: TGCAGTGCTACCTTTAGGACAGGGCGGGGGACTGAAGCTTTCTTT.